These 29 T cell receptor beta chains came from one sample sequenced in a study of OX40 agonist ivuxolimab in advanced cancers. Assay: immunoSEQ multiplex PCR; the TCRdb copy retains only in-frame clones and omits some. Altogether around 140,000 clones are present, approximately 94% being singletons, with the ten largest covering more than 0.9%. The specimen was CD4+ or CD8+ T cells sorted from blood, collected in a trial of the OX40 agonist ivuxolimab. The receptors stem from an adult with an advanced solid tumor such as melanoma, head and neck, liver or kidney cancer.

The V gene is TRBV7-2, the J gene TRBJ2-2; possibly TRBD2 for D (6 bases). CDR3 length: 15 residues. Deletions cut 3 bases from V and 3 bases from J, with 11 bases between. Germline assignment: CDR1 SGHTA and CDR2 FQGNSA. CDR3 sequence: CASSFFLAYTGELFF. The DNA for the CDR3 is TGTGCCAGCAGCTTTTTCCTAGCGTACACCGGGGAGCTGTTTTTT.

This chain connects TRBV7-2 to TRBJ2-2, with D maybe TRBD1 (6 bases). The CDR3 sequence is 15 residues long. Germline V gene lookup returns CDR1 SGHTA and CDR2 FQGNSA. V lost 8 bases and J lost 5, with 18 bases in between. This CDR3 reads CASFGGGTMTGELFF. The DNA of the CDR3 is TGTGCCAGCTTTGGGGGCGGCACAATGACCGGGGAGCTGTTTTTT.

The J gene is TRBJ2-7, the V gene TRBV9; 10 nucleotides agree with TRBD2. Looked up from germline, CDR1 is SGDLS and CDR2 is YYNGEE. The CDR3 is 16 residues long. The junction had 6 bases not matched to a gene; V was cut back by 3 bases and J by 0 bases. CDR3 sequence: CASSEGLALSSYEQYF. The CDR3 DNA sequence: TGTGCCAGCAGCGAGGGACTAGCGCTGAGCTCCTACGAGCAGTACTTC.

V gene TRBV19 combines with J gene TRBJ2-1; 10 bases map to TRBD2. The ends lost 6 bases at V and 7 bases at J; junction bases unmatched: 12. The CDR3 contains 16 residues. The germline V gene encodes CDR1 LNHDA and CDR2 SQIVND (reference sequence). The chain's CDR3 is CASRSGRANTGNEQFF. The CDR3 nucleotides are TGTGCCAGTAGGAGCGGGAGGGCCAACACGGGAAATGAGCAGTTCTTC. Combining the CDR3 with reference TRBV19 and TRBJ2-1 gives the whole variable domain DGGITQSPKYLFRKEGQNVTLSCEQNLNHDAMYWYRQDPGQGLRLIYYSQIVNDFQKGDIAEGYSVSREKKESFPLTVTSAQKNPTAFYLCASRSGRANTGNEQFFGPGTRLTVL.

The chain joins TRBV19 to TRBJ1-6; TRBD1 aligns across 10 bases. CDR1 and CDR2 (germline): LNHDA, SQIVND (reference sequence). The V segment lost 5 bases and the J segment 6 bases; nucleotides outside the gene matches: 13. The CDR3 contains 18 residues. The CDR3 DNA reads as TGTGCCAGTAGTCCCTACCCGGGACAGGGGATTGGTAATTCACCCCTCCACTTT. This translates into CASSPYPGQGIGNSPLHF.

This sequence joins TRBV9 and TRBJ2-1; D not resolved. Deletions cut 3 bases from V and 8 bases from J, with 12 bases between. Germline V gives CDR1 SGDLS, CDR2 YYNGEE. The CDR3 sequence is 13 residues long. The DNA for the CDR3 is TGTGCCAGCAGCGGGGCGTTACTCCATGAGCAGTTCTTC. Protein: CASSGALLHEQFF.

This clone was seen only a few times. V usage is TRBV29-1 and J usage is TRBJ2-1, with D possibly being TRBD2 (7 bases). V was cut by 4 bases and J by 8 bases, with 12 bases left in between. CDR3 length: 12 amino acids. CDR1 SQVTM and CDR2 ANQGSEA come from the germline V gene. The CDR3 reads CSVGGGAYEQFF. The CDR3 coding sequence is TGCAGCGTTGGAGGGGGGGCATATGAGCAGTTCTTC.

This chain uses TRBV7-9 with TRBJ2-1; the match to TRBD2 covers 9 bases. The ends lost 5 bases at V and 9 bases at J; junction bases unmatched: 11. The CDR3 covers 15 residues. Germline V CDR1 and CDR2: SEHNR, FQNEAQ (reference sequence). CDR3: CASSPGLAGSGEQFF. CDR3 nucleotides: TGTGCCAGCAGCCCCGGGCTAGCGGGGTCAGGTGAGCAGTTCTTC.

This clone came up a few times. Here the CDR3 reads CASSTTGYSNQPQHF. The CDR3 bases are TGTGCCAGCAGTACGACAGGCTATAGCAATCAGCCCCAGCATTTT. This chain links TRBV27 with TRBJ1-5, with a possible D match to TRBD1 (6 bases). V gave up 5 bases and J gave up 0 bases, with 11 bases separating them. The CDR3 sequence is 15 residues long. In germline, CDR1 is MNHEY, CDR2 SMNVEV (reference sequence).

The sample holds one count of this clone. This chain links TRBV27 with TRBJ2-7; D perhaps matches TRBD1 (6 bases). Trimming cost V 5 bases and J 3 bases, with 11 bases left between them. The V gene's germline CDR1 is MNHEY and CDR2 SMNVEV (reference sequence). There are 13 residues in the CDR3. CDR3 protein: CASSLDRFYEQYF. The DNA of the CDR3 is TGTGCCAGCAGTCTGGACAGATTCTACGAGCAGTACTTC.

This chain connects TRBV5-1 to TRBJ2-6, with 11 bases matching TRBD1. Germline lookup yields CDR1 SGHRS and CDR2 YFSETQ. The V segment lost 5 bases and the J segment 0 bases; nucleotides outside the gene matches: 13. The CDR3 length is 20 residues. CDR3 DNA: TGCGCCAGCAGGCCGCGTGGACAGGGGGCCCCCTTCTCTGGGGCCAACGTCCTGACTTTC. Translating it yields CASRPRGQGAPFSGANVLTF. The full variable domain, in which reference TRBV5-1 and TRBJ2-6 provide the parts outside the CDR3, is KAGVTQTPRYLIKTRGQQVTLSCSPISGHRSVSWYQQTPGQGLQFLFEYFSETQRNKGNFPGRFSGRQFSNSRSEMNVSTLELGDSALYLCASRPRGQGAPFSGANVLTFGAGSRLTVL.

The chain carries TRBV10-3 and TRBJ1-5, with 8 bases aligning to TRBD1. The germline V gene encodes CDR1 ENHRY and CDR2 SYGVKD. Unmatched junction bases numbered 5, after V lost 10 bases and J lost 0 bases. There are 14 residues in the CDR3. The CDR3 is CATKGQASNQPQHF. CDR3 nucleotide sequence: TGTGCCACCAAGGGACAGGCTAGCAATCAGCCCCAGCATTTT.

The CDR3 protein is CASSPGTQNSPLHF. In DNA, the CDR3 is TGTGCCAGCAGCCCCGGGACTCAGAATTCACCCCTCCACTTT. V and J are TRBV5-4 and TRBJ1-6, with D possibly TRBD1 on 5 matching bases. CDR1 is SGHNT and CDR2 is YYREEE in the germline V gene (reference sequence). CDR3 length: 14 residues. Trimming removed 4 bases from V and 7 bases from J, with 12 bases in between. Complete variable domain (other parts from reference TRBV5-4 and TRBJ1-6): ETGVTQSPTHLIKTRGQQVTLRCSSQSGHNTVSWYQQALGQGPQFIFQYYREEENGRGNFPPRFSGLQFPNYSSELNVNALELDDSALYLCASSPGTQNSPLHFGNGTRLTVT.

The chain links TRBV7-9 to TRBJ1-5; D might be TRBD1 (6 bases). V lost 1 base and J 7 bases, leaving 11 bases between the germline ends. The CDR3 is made up of 14 amino acids. The germline V gene has CDR1 SEHNR and CDR2 FQNEAQ (reference sequence). This CDR3 reads CASSLDRERQPQHF. The CDR3 DNA reads TGTGCCAGCAGCTTAGACAGGGAGAGACAGCCCCAGCATTTT.

The gene calls are TRBV10-3 and TRBJ1-1; D possibly corresponds to TRBD1 (5 bases). Looked up from germline, CDR1 is ENHRY and CDR2 is SYGVKD. Trimming left V 3 bases short and J 5 bases short, with 10 bases between. The CDR3 length is 13 residues. This chain's CDR3 is CAISDQQATEAFF. CDR3 bases: TGTGCCATCAGTGACCAACAGGCGACTGAAGCTTTCTTT.

The chain is built from TRBV7-2 and TRBJ2-3; 10 bases are shared with TRBD2. CDR1 is SGHTA, CDR2 FQGNSA, per germline. This CDR3 has 17 residues. Germline trimming cut 2 bases from V and 5 bases from J; bases unmatched to any gene: 10. Here the CDR3 reads CASSLPPSGRGGDTQYF. DNA for the CDR3: TGTGCCAGCAGCTTACCCCCCAGCGGGAGGGGGGGAGATACGCAGTATTTT.

This chain joins TRBV5-1 and TRBJ2-3; 7 bases map to TRBD1. V shed 6 bases and J 1 base; nucleotides not matched to a gene: 8. The germline V gene has CDR1 SGHRS and CDR2 YFSETQ. The length of the CDR3 is 15 residues. The CDR3 nucleotides read TGCGCCAGCAACCGACAGGGATGGGGCACAGATACGCAGTATTTT. Protein: CASNRQGWGTDTQYF.

With respect to this clone: The junction departs from the called germline gene at one end, perhaps through a read error. Other nucleotide sequences from this sample produce the same CDR3. The V gene is TRBV10-3, the J gene TRBJ1-1, with D tentatively TRBD1 (6 bases). Germline V lookup: CDR1 ENHRY, CDR2 SYGVKD. This CDR3 region has 15 residues. The CDR3 protein is CAISGVSQGNTEAFF. The CDR3 nucleotides read TGTGCCATCAGTGGGGTGTCGCAGGGGAACACTGAGGCTTTCTTT.

The rearrangement uses TRBV18 and TRBJ1-4, with no clear D. The germline gives CDR1 KGHSH, CDR2 LQKENI. The CDR3 has 15 residues. Trimming stripped 0 bases from V and 0 bases from J, with 5 bases between. The CDR3, as DNA: TGTGCCAGCTCACCACCGTTAGCAACTAATGAAAAACTGTTTTTT. It yields the protein CASSPPLATNEKLFF.

The chain has TRBV6-5 and TRBJ2-7; 8 bases match TRBD1. Germline lookup yields CDR1 MNHEY and CDR2 SVGAGI. The CDR3 runs 15 residues. After removal of 5 bases from V and 3 bases from J, the junction contained 9 bases not matched to a gene. The CDR3 reads CASSATGTGNYEQYF. The CDR3 bases are TGTGCCAGCAGTGCTACAGGGACAGGCAACTACGAGCAGTACTTC.

This chain uses TRBV5-6 with TRBJ2-1; no reliable D call. The CDR3 contains 12 residues. CDR1 and CDR2 (germline): SGHDT, YYEEEE. V was cut by 7 bases and J by 6 bases, with 11 bases left in between. For the CDR3, the DNA is TGTGCCAGCGGTACAAACCGCAATGAGCAGTTCTTC. It codes for CASGTNRNEQFF.

V gene TRBV5-6 combines with J gene TRBJ2-7, with a weak D call TRBD2 (5 bases). Looked up from germline, CDR1 is SGHDT and CDR2 is YYEEEE. The CDR3 consists of 16 residues. Trimming stripped 6 bases from V and 0 bases from J, with 19 bases between. CDR3 amino acids: CASTRGEGSASYEQYF. CDR3 DNA sequence: TGTGCCAGCACTCGAGGCGAGGGAAGCGCCTCCTACGAGCAGTACTTC. Full variable domain (remainder filled in from reference TRBV5-6 and TRBJ2-7): DAGVTQSPTHLIKTRGQQVTLRCSPKSGHDTVSWYQQALGQGPQFIFQYYEEEERQRGNFPDRFSGHQFPNYSSELNVNALLLGDSALYLCASTRGEGSASYEQYFGPGTRLTVT.

The chain has TRBV5-1 and TRBJ1-4; no reliable D call. The CDR3 totals 13 residues. In germline, CDR1 is SGHRS, CDR2 YFSETQ. The V end lost 0 bases, the J end lost 8 bases, and 8 bases lay between the germline ends. This CDR3 reads CASSLAEREKLFF. The CDR3 region has the DNA TGCGCCAGCAGCTTGGCTGAGAGGGAAAAACTGTTTTTT.

The chain employs TRBV18 and TRBJ2-1; D ambiguous. The V gene lost 2 bases and the J gene lost 7 bases, with 6 bases spanning the gap. This CDR3 comprises 12 residues. CDR1 KGHSH and CDR2 LQKENI come from the germline V gene. DNA for the CDR3: TGTGCCAGCTCACCATGGAAGAATGAGCAGTTCTTC. Amino acid sequence: CASSPWKNEQFF.

The chain carries TRBV6-1 and TRBJ2-7, with 9 bases aligning to TRBD1. The V and J ends lost 5 bases and 12 bases, in that order; junction bases with no gene match: 5. CDR1 MNHNS and CDR2 SASEGT come from the germline V gene. The CDR3 contains 11 residues. CDR3 amino acids: CASSSGTGLYF. The CDR3 DNA reads as TGTGCCAGCAGTTCCGGGACAGGGCTGTACTTC.

The genes are TRBV7-5 and TRBJ1-5. TRBV7-5 is a pseudogene locus. CDR3 length: 11 residues. The DNA for the CDR3 is TGTGCCAGAACCCCCCCCCAGCCCCAGCATTTT. Protein product: CARTPPQPQHF.

This clone was counted once. The chain couples TRBV7-9 to TRBJ1-1; the match to TRBD1 covers 7 bases. Germline V gene lookup returns CDR1 SEHNR and CDR2 FQNEAQ (reference sequence). After removal of 3 bases from V and 4 bases from J, the junction contained 5 bases not matched to a gene. The CDR3 contains 14 residues. The CDR3 protein is CASSLRGQGTEAFF. The DNA for the CDR3 is TGTGCCAGCAGCTTGAGGGGGCAGGGCACTGAAGCTTTCTTT.

This chain joins TRBV19 and TRBJ2-1; TRBD1 matches 12 bases. CDR3 size: 17 residues. V shed 0 bases and J 6 bases; nucleotides not matched to a gene: 6. Per germline, CDR1 LNHDA and CDR2 SQIVND (reference sequence). The CDR3 loop is CASSIERWDRGLNEQFF. CDR3 in DNA: TGTGCCAGTAGTATAGAACGGTGGGACAGGGGGCTCAATGAGCAGTTCTTC.

V and J are TRBV4-1 and TRBJ1-2, with TRBD1 as a possible D gene (5 bases). CDR3 length: 17 residues. V gave up 0 bases and J gave up 2 bases, with 16 bases separating them. Per germline, CDR1 MGHRA and CDR2 YSYEKL. The CDR3 is CASSQDEGLRRNYGYTF. The CDR3 nucleotides read TGCGCCAGCAGCCAAGACGAGGGGTTAAGGAGGAACTATGGCTACACCTTC.